The clone carrying this T cell receptor beta chain was seen a few times. Using its own MiXCR run on the 5' RACE reads, TCRdb lists one record per CDR3 protein. In the table there are 250,000 to 300,000 distinct CDR3 sequences, roughly 9% of which are singletons. This entry is derived from a study of T cells after yellow fever vaccination. This CDR3 has 16 residues. The germline V and J ends were trimmed by 6 bases and 0 bases, with 14 bases remaining between them. Germline CDR1 reads MNHEY; CDR2 reads SVGAGI. This TCR was sampled from a man younger than 30 who received the YFV17D yellow fever vaccine. The chain uses TRBV6-5 and TRBJ1-4; D is unresolved. The source material was CD4+ T cells sorted from PBMCs, sampled 5 days after the yellow fever booster vaccination. Written as DNA, the CDR3 is TGTGCCAGCAGCCCAGTCGTGTGGGCAACTAATGAAAAACTGTTTTTT. Translating gives CASSPVVWATNEKLFF.